The 16 T cell receptor beta chains given below trace back to one sample, sequenced in a study of blood T cells in healthy people across ages. For the second PCR, which ran for 7 to 11 cycles, a sample-barcoded 5' primer and a J-beta primer mix were used. TCRdb reprocessed the 5' RACE reads with MiXCR, giving one entry per CDR3 protein. The table has approximately 800,000 distinct CDR3 sequences, around a quarter seen once; the top ten hold more than 3%. In addition, the sample was reused for a study of T cells of mothers and their children.

Input material: blood. These receptors were taken from a boy younger than 18 in good health.

The V and J genes are TRBV7-2 and TRBJ1-2; 10 bases are shared with TRBD1. The CDR3 runs 15 residues. The V segment lost 5 bases and the J segment 4 bases; nucleotides outside the gene matches: 7. Germline CDR1 reads SGHTA; CDR2 reads FQGNSA. The chain's CDR3 is CASSVDRGQSYGYTF. In DNA, the CDR3 is TGTGCCAGCAGCGTAGACAGGGGGCAAAGCTATGGCTACACCTTC.

The chain joins TRBV20-1 to TRBJ1-1; no definite D call. Trimming removed 0 bases from V and 8 bases from J, with 10 bases in between. This CDR3 has 12 amino acids. Germline V gene data show CDR1 as DFQATT and CDR2 as SNEGSKA (reference sequence). The CDR3 DNA reads TGCAGTGCTAGAGATCGGCAGCCAGAAGCTTTCTTT. This translates into CSARDRQPEAFF.

This clonotype was observed many times. The chain couples TRBV7-9 to TRBJ2-7, with D possibly matching TRBD2 (5 bases). The CDR3 consists of 16 residues. Germline V lookup: CDR1 SEHNR, CDR2 FQNEAQ (reference sequence). V was pared by 1 base and J by 0 bases, with 13 bases between. This CDR3 reads CASSLGPGVSSYEQYF. Here the CDR3 DNA reads TGTGCCAGCAGCTTAGGACCCGGGGTAAGCTCCTACGAGCAGTACTTC. Together with reference TRBV7-9 and TRBJ2-7, the CDR3 gives the full variable domain: DTGVSQNPRHKITKRGQNVTFRCDPISEHNRLYWYRQTLGQGPEFLTYFQNEAQLEKSRLLSDRFSAERPKGSFSTLEIQRTEQGDSAMYLCASSLGPGVSSYEQYFGPGTRLTVT.

The sample holds a few counts of this clonotype. This chain links TRBV27 with TRBJ2-2; the D gene could be TRBD1 or TRBD2 (5 bases each). V was shortened by 3 bases and J by 4 bases, with 9 bases between the two germline ends. The CDR3 sequence is 14 residues long. CDR1 is MNHEY, CDR2 SMNVEV, per germline (reference sequence). CDR3 loop: CASSFTGATGELFF. CDR3 bases: TGTGCCAGCAGTTTCACCGGGGCCACCGGGGAGCTGTTTTTT.

In this sample, this clonotype turned up a few times. The chain links TRBV7-9 to TRBJ2-5; the D gene is possibly TRBD2 (7 bases). The length of the CDR3 is 14 residues. Trimming left V 4 bases short and J 5 bases short, with 14 bases between. Germline values: CDR1 SEHNR, CDR2 FQNEAQ (reference sequence). The CDR3 region has the DNA TGTGCCAGCAGCTGGGGCGGGGGCCAGGAGACCCAGTACTTC. Its protein product is CASSWGGGQETQYF.

V gene TRBV27 combines with J gene TRBJ1-2; D not resolved. CDR3 size: 15 residues. Trimming took 6 bases from V and 2 from J, leaving 16 bases between them. Germline V CDR1 and CDR2: MNHEY, SMNVEV (reference sequence). CDR3 coding DNA: TGTGCCAGCAGCTCGCTGGCCAACCTAAACTATGGCTACACCTTC. This sequence encodes CASSSLANLNYGYTF.

The chain's CDR3 is CSAIGNPKENEQFF. The CDR3 DNA follows: TGCAGTGCTATCGGCAACCCGAAGGAGAATGAGCAGTTCTTC. V and J are TRBV20-1 and TRBJ2-5, with unresolved D. Gene TRBJ2-1 matches the end of the DNA better, so the J call may be wrong. Germline values: CDR1 DFQATT, CDR2 SNEGSKA (reference sequence). The CDR3 sequence is 14 residues long.

CDR3 sequence (DNA): TGCAGCGTTGAAGATGAAACTGAAGCTTTCTTT. It yields the protein CSVEDETEAFF. The V gene is TRBV29-1, the J gene TRBJ1-1, with no clear D. The length of the CDR3 is 11 residues. With 0 bases removed from V and 5 bases from J, the gap between germline ends came to 4 bases. The V gene's germline CDR1 is SQVTM and CDR2 ANQGSEA.

This chain joins TRBV30 and TRBJ2-5, with 12 bases lining up with TRBD2. Germline trimming cut 1 base from V and 5 bases from J; bases unmatched to any gene: 8. Per germline, CDR1 GTSNPN and CDR2 SVGIG (reference sequence). The CDR3 covers 16 residues. The CDR3 bases are TGTGCCTGGAGTGGGATTCTAGCGGGGGGGCCGGAGACCCAGTACTTC. It yields the protein CAWSGILAGGPETQYF.

The J gene is TRBJ2-3, the V gene TRBV6-2 or TRBV6-3; D gene unclear. The CDR3 runs 15 residues. In germline, CDR1 is MNHEY, CDR2 SVGEGT. Between the trimmed V and J ends, which lost 1 base and 2 bases, there was a span of 10 bases. The CDR3 region is CASSYWAGFTDTQYF. CDR3 DNA: TGTGCCAGCAGTTACTGGGCAGGATTCACAGATACGCAGTATTTT.

This clonotype was recorded a few times. The chain recombines TRBV7-9 with TRBJ2-5; 9 bases agree with TRBD1. J lost 2 bases, V lost 4 bases, and 5 bases had no gene match. Germline loops: CDR1 SEHNR, CDR2 FQNEAQ (reference sequence). The CDR3 contains 15 residues. The chain's CDR3 is CASSSWTGEQETQYF. The CDR3 nucleotides are TGTGCCAGCAGCTCGTGGACAGGGGAACAAGAGACCCAGTACTTC.

This clonotype was seen a few times. The chain uses TRBV14 and TRBJ2-1, with 7 bases identical to TRBD2. V shed 0 bases and J 7 bases; nucleotides not matched to a gene: 12. Germline CDR1 is SGHDN and CDR2 is FVKESK. This CDR3 spans 17 amino acids. The CDR3 region is CASSQDWRREPLNEQFF. CDR3 nucleotide sequence: TGTGCCAGCAGCCAAGATTGGCGGCGGGAGCCCTTAAATGAGCAGTTCTTC. Looking up the rest from reference TRBV14 and TRBJ2-1 gives the full variable domain: EAGVTQFPSHSVIEKGQTVTLRCDPISGHDNLYWYRRVMGKEIKFLLHFVKESKQDESGMPNNRFLAERTGGTYSTLKVQPAELEDSGVYFCASSQDWRREPLNEQFFGPGTRLTVL.

The rearrangement uses TRBV3-1 and TRBJ2-5, with D unclear. CDR1 is LGHDT and CDR2 is YNNKEL in the germline V gene (reference sequence). The CDR3 runs 14 residues. Trimming stripped 0 bases from V and 5 bases from J, with 10 bases between. The CDR3 protein is CASSQEPRYETQYF. Written as DNA, the CDR3 is TGTGCCAGCAGCCAAGAACCTAGGTATGAGACCCAGTACTTC.

J is TRBJ2-1 and V is TRBV6-5; the match to TRBD2 covers 8 bases. CDR3 length: 15 residues. The germline gives CDR1 MNHEY, CDR2 SVGAGI. V trimming: 6 bases; J trimming: 2 bases; junction bases outside the gene matches: 6. CDR3 residues: CASRVTSGTYNEQFF. As DNA, the CDR3 is TGTGCCAGCAGGGTCACTAGCGGAACCTACAATGAGCAGTTCTTC.

The chain carries TRBV14 and TRBJ1-1, with 7 bases matching TRBD1. Germline assignment: CDR1 SGHDN and CDR2 FVKESK. This CDR3 has 16 amino acids. J lost 5 bases, V lost 0 bases, and 9 bases had no gene match. The CDR3 protein is CASSQDGEGASTEAFF. Here the CDR3 DNA reads TGTGCCAGCAGCCAAGATGGGGAGGGGGCAAGTACTGAAGCTTTCTTT.

The chain joins TRBV7-9 to TRBJ2-5; D call uncertain. The tail of the sequence fits TRBJ2-7 better, so the J call may be wrong. CDR1 and CDR2 from the germline V gene are SEHNR and FQNEAQ (reference sequence). The CDR3 extends over 13 amino acids. The CDR3: CASSLGERNEQYF. The CDR3 DNA reads TGTGCCAGCAGCTTAGGAGAGAGAAACGAGCAGTACTTC.